This entry lists 11 T cell receptor beta chains sequenced from one sample in a study of T cells in Graves' hyperthyroidism and ophthalmopathy (dated by TCRdb to between 2018 and 2020). Library preparation used multiplex PCR. For sequencing, an Illumina HiSeq 2000 was employed. Amplification of TCR beta CDR3 regions was carried out from RNA transcripts. The first round of RT-PCR for the TCR CDR3 was performed with the HTBI primer set and the Qiagen OneStep RT-PCR kit. TCRdb reanalyzed the raw reads on its own, using fastp at Q25 for trimming and MiXCR for clone calling, and kept in-frame beta chains. Merged by CDR3 protein, the rows form single entries marked with the most common genes and DNA. The sample data list about 500,000 distinct CDR3 sequences, and 35% to 50% of these were observed just once. The ten largest make up approximately 44% of the sample. Sequencing input: peripheral blood or thyroid tissue (not recorded which). Every receptor here comes from an adult woman with Graves' disease, either hyperthyroidism or ophthalmopathy (not recorded which).

The rearrangement links TRBV11-2 to TRBJ2-2, with 7 bases that match TRBD2. The junction had 14 bases not matched to a gene; V was cut back by 5 bases and J by 5 bases. Looked up from germline, CDR1 is SGHAT and CDR2 is FQNNGV. The CDR3 runs to 17 residues. The CDR3 region is CASSAMHSSGPTGELFF. CDR3 DNA sequence: TGTGCCAGCAGCGCCATGCATTCTAGCGGCCCTACCGGGGAGCTGTTTTTT.

V usage is TRBV7-9 and J usage is TRBJ1-1; the D gene is possibly TRBD1 (6 bases). Germline values: CDR1 SEHNR, CDR2 FQNEAQ (reference sequence). This CDR3 spans 12 amino acids. The ends were cut back, 2 bases at V and 7 bases at J, with 8 bases in the middle. CDR3 in amino acids: CASSLQGYEAFF. DNA of the CDR3: TGTGCCAGCAGCTTACAGGGGTATGAAGCTTTCTTT.

This clonotype was seen only a few times. The chain combines TRBV11-2 with TRBJ1-2, with 8 bases identical to TRBD1. Germline V gene sequence: CDR1 SGHAT, CDR2 FQNNGV. J lost 5 bases, V lost 4 bases, and 9 bases had no gene match. This CDR3 comprises 15 residues. CDR3 coding DNA: TGTGCCAGCAGCTCTTCCGTAGGACAGGGTTATGGCTACACCTTC. Protein sequence: CASSSSVGQGYGYTF. Looking up the rest from reference TRBV11-2 and TRBJ1-2 gives the full variable domain: EAGVAQSPRYKIIEKRQSVAFWCNPISGHATLYWYQQILGQGPKLLIQFQNNGVVDDSQLPKDRFSAERLKGVDSTLKIQPAKLEDSAVYLCASSSSVGQGYGYTFGSGTRLTVV.

There are many counts of this clonotype. The chain is built from TRBV12-3 or TRBV12-4 and TRBJ1-1; 8 bases align to TRBD1. This CDR3 is built from 14 residues. V lost 6 bases, J lost 1 base, and 4 bases stayed unmatched. The CDR3 nucleotides are TGTGCCAGCAGGCAGACAGGGGAGAACACTGAAGCTTTCTTT. Its protein is CASRQTGENTEAFF.

The chain carries TRBV2 and TRBJ1-1; weak D call: TRBD1 (5 bases). CDR3 length: 12 residues. The V gene lost 3 bases and the J gene lost 9 bases, with 11 bases spanning the gap. CDR1 is SNHLY, CDR2 FYNNEI, per germline. The CDR3 spells CASSEGDFKAFF. The CDR3, as DNA: TGTGCCAGCAGTGAGGGGGACTTTAAAGCTTTCTTT.

This clonotype was recorded a few times. CDR3 DNA: TGTGCCAGCAACTTCCGACTAGTTAGCACCGGGGAGCTGTTTTTT. This translates into CASNFRLVSTGELFF. V and J are TRBV11-2 and TRBJ2-2; tentative D call: TRBD2 (6 bases). CDR1 is SGHAT, CDR2 FQNNGV, per germline. Trimming took 7 bases from V and 4 from J, leaving 16 bases between them. This CDR3 is 15 amino acids long.

The chain combines TRBV9 with TRBJ2-7, with 7 bases fitting TRBD2. Trimming cost V 0 bases and J 3 bases; bases outside gene matches: 6. From germline, CDR1 is SGDLS and CDR2 YYNGEE. The CDR3 loop spans 15 amino acids. The CDR3 loop is CASSVDSSGYYEQYF. Here the CDR3 DNA reads TGTGCCAGCAGCGTAGATTCTAGCGGATACTACGAGCAGTACTTC.

The chain combines TRBV5-6 with TRBJ1-6; D is perhaps TRBD1 (5 bases). Germline V gene data show CDR1 as SGHDT and CDR2 as YYEEEE. The V and J ends lost 2 bases and 6 bases respectively, with 12 bases between them. This CDR3 contains 15 residues. The chain's CDR3 is CASSLVDKLNSPLHF. The CDR3 coding sequence is TGTGCCAGCAGCTTAGTGGACAAACTTAATTCACCCCTCCACTTT.

This clonotype was seen ten or more times. Relative to the germline gene, one junction end is altered; a read error may explain this. This rearrangement joins TRBV5-1 to TRBJ1-3; 8 bases agree with TRBD1. CDR3 length equals 15 residues. The germline V gene encodes CDR1 SGHRS and CDR2 YFSETQ. CDR3 loop: CASSFYYGQGSTIYF. CDR3 nucleotides: TGCGCCAGCAGCTTCTACTACGGACAGGGAAGCACCATATATTTT. The full variable domain, in which reference TRBV5-1 and TRBJ1-3 provide the parts outside the CDR3, is KAGVTQTPRYLIKTRGQQVTLSCSPISGHRSVSWYQQTPGQGLQFLFEYFSETQRNKGNFPGRFSGRQFSNSRSEMNVSTLELGDSALYLCASSFYYGQGSTIYFGEGSWLTVV.

This clonotype was observed a single time. Lacking the conserved final phenylalanine or tryptophan, this CDR3 likely reflects a read error. The chain recombines TRBV6-5 with TRBJ1-1; 8 bases agree with TRBD1. V shed 5 bases, J shed 6 bases, and the junction held 8 bases outside the gene matches. Germline V gives CDR1 MNHEY, CDR2 SVGAGI. The CDR3 spans 14 residues. CDR3 sequence reads: CASSNDRGGSEAFL. CDR3 nucleotide sequence: TGTGCCAGCAGTAATGACAGGGGAGGGTCTGAAGCTTTCCTT.

The V call is TRBV15, the J call TRBJ2-5; 9 bases match TRBD1. CDR1 is LNHNV, CDR2 YYDKDF, per germline (reference sequence). This CDR3 region has 20 residues. Unmatched junction bases numbered 23, after V lost 5 bases and J lost 4 bases. DNA for the CDR3: TGTGCCACCAGCGGGCGGGACAGGGACGGTCAGCCCCAGCTGGCAGAGACCCAGTACTTC. Translated: CATSGRDRDGQPQLAETQYF.